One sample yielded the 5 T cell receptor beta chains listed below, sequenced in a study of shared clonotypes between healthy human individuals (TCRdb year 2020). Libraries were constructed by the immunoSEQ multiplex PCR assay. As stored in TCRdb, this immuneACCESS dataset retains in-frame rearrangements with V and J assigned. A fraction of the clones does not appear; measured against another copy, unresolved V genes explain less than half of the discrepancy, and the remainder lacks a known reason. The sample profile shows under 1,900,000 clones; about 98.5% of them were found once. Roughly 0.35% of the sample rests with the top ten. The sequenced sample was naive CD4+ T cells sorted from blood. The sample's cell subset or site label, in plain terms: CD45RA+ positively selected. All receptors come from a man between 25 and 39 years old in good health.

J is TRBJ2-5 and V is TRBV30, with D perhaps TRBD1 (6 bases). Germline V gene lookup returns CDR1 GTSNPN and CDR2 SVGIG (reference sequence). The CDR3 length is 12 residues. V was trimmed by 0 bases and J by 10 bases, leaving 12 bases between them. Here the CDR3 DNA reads TGTGCCTGGAGTGTAAGGGGGAGTAACCAGTACTTC. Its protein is CAWSVRGSNQYF.

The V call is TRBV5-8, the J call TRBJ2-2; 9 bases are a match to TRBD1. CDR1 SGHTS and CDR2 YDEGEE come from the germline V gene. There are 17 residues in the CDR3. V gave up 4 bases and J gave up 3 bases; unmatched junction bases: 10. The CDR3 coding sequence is TGTGCCAGCAGCCCCCAGCCGGGACAGGGTGACACCGGGGAGCTGTTTTTT. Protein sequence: CASSPQPGQGDTGELFF.

This CDR3 reads CSVVGTLHYGYTF. The CDR3, as DNA: TGCAGCGTCGTCGGGACACTCCACTATGGCTACACCTTC. V is TRBV29-1 and J is TRBJ1-2; a possible D gene is TRBD1 (6 bases). The CDR3 has 13 residues. The V gene's germline CDR1 is SQVTM and CDR2 ANQGSEA. V lost 6 bases, J lost 3 bases, and 14 bases lay in between.

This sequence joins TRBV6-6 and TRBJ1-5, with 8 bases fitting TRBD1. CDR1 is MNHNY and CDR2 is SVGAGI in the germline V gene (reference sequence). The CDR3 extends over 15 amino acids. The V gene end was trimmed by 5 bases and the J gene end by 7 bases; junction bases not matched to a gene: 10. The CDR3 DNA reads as TGTGCCAGCAGTACCCCCCGTGGACAGGGCCAGCCCCAGCATTTT. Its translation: CASSTPRGQGQPQHF.

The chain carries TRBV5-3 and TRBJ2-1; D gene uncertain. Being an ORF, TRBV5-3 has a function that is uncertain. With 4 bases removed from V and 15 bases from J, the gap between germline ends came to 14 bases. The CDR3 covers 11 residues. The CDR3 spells CARSIGVSLFF. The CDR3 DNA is TGTGCCAGAAGCATAGGAGTAAGTCTGTTCTTC.